The sequence of this T cell receptor (beta chain) was determined in a study of blood T cells in healthy people across ages. Study outcomes and limitations: In long-lived donors, naive CD4+ cell counts and diversity exceeded those of aged donors.

The germline CDR1 and CDR2 sequences are MDHEN and SYDVKM. Losses at the gene ends were 6 bases for V and 1 base for J; bases not matched to a gene: 13. CDR3 length: 18 residues. PCR was performed a second time for roughly 6 to 12 cycles using a sample-barcoded 5' primer and a J-beta primer mix. Each cDNA molecule, via a template-switch adaptor with 12 random nucleotides, was tagged. Researchers report that each sample yielded at least 2.5 million CDR3-containing paired-end reads. TCRdb passed the 5' RACE reads through MiXCR, listing each CDR3 protein once. Of about 1.8 million distinct CDR3 sequences listed, around 50% are singletons. In regard to this clonotype: Antigen unknown.

The J gene is TRBJ1-5, the V gene TRBV28, with 9 bases that match TRBD1. The origin of this receptor is a woman in her 40s in good health. The sequencing sample was made of blood. CDR3 sequence reads: CASRIFTDRGASNQPQHF. As DNA, the CDR3 is TGTGCCAGCAGGATATTTACGGACAGGGGAGCCAGCAATCAGCCCCAGCATTTT.